The 16 T cell receptor beta chains below come from one sample, sequenced in a study of a mutant IDH1 vaccine in newly diagnosed glioma. Profiling relied on immunoSEQ multiplex PCR, and the TCRdb table lists in-frame clones only, not all of them. The sample has about 46,000 clones; roughly 92% are singletons. What these receptors recognize is not known. Time point of the sample: week 35, safety follow-up. What each vaccine dose contained was 300 ug of mutant IDH1 20-mer peptide, accompanied by topical imiquimod. Sequenced here: PBMCs, sampled from a glioma patient whose treatment included an IDH1 peptide vaccine. These TCRs come from a man in his forties or fifties with glioma.

The rearrangement links TRBV28 to TRBJ1-5; 10 bases are shared with TRBD1. Germline V lookup: CDR1 MDHEN, CDR2 SYDVKM. J gave up 2 bases and V 6 bases, and 4 bases lay outside the gene matches. This CDR3 is 15 amino acids long. The CDR3 reads CASSLGTGGNQPQHF. In nucleotides, the CDR3 is TGTGCCAGCAGCCTCGGGACAGGGGGCAATCAGCCCCAGCATTTT.

The J gene is TRBJ1-2, the V gene TRBV19; D ambiguous. The germline V and J ends were trimmed by 0 bases and 2 bases, with 16 bases remaining between them. This CDR3 is built from 17 residues. Germline lookup yields CDR1 LNHDA and CDR2 SQIVND (reference sequence). The CDR3 coding sequence is TGTGCCAGTAGTATAGAGTTAAGGTTTGGGAAAAACTATGGCTACACCTTC. Translation gives CASSIELRFGKNYGYTF.

The J gene is TRBJ1-2, the V gene TRBV6-5; D is undetermined. V lost 8 bases and J 1 base, leaving 8 bases between the germline ends. Germline V CDR1 and CDR2: MNHEY, SVGAGI. This CDR3 spans 12 amino acids. The CDR3 reads CASGRLNYGYTF. CDR3 nucleotide sequence: TGTGCCAGCGGCCGACTTAACTATGGCTACACCTTC.

This clone came up a few times. The chain carries TRBV7-2 and TRBJ2-7; tentative D call: TRBD2 (5 bases). V lost 7 bases and J 1 base, leaving 17 bases between the germline ends. This CDR3 is built from 15 residues. CDR1 is SGHTA and CDR2 is FQGNSA in the germline V gene. The CDR3 DNA follows: TGTGCCAGCACCACCTTGGGTCCGGGATCCTACGAGCAGTACTTC. Protein sequence: CASTTLGPGSYEQYF.

V and J are TRBV28 and TRBJ1-5, with D possibly being TRBD1 (5 bases). Germline CDR1 is MDHEN and CDR2 is SYDVKM. The CDR3 has 14 residues. Trimming shortened V by 1 base and J by 9 bases, and 13 bases separated the two germline ends. CDR3 in amino acids: CASSLLSQVGPQHF. Written as DNA, the CDR3 is TGTGCCAGCAGTTTATTATCACAGGTGGGGCCCCAGCATTTT.

This clone was recorded a few times. The identical CDR3 is also encoded by other nucleotide sequences in the sample. The chain is built from TRBV28 and TRBJ1-1, with 9 bases matching TRBD1. This CDR3 is 13 amino acids long. Trimming cost V 6 bases and J 5 bases; bases outside gene matches: 4. Germline-derived CDR1 and CDR2 are MDHEN and SYDVKM. CDR3 coding DNA: TGTGCCAGCAGCCGGGACAGGGTTACTGAAGCTTTCTTT. Translating gives CASSRDRVTEAFF.

This chain joins TRBV6-4 and TRBJ2-7, with TRBD2 matching 14 bases. J was trimmed by 1 base and V by 6 bases; bases with no gene match: 2. There are 15 residues in the CDR3. Germline V gene lookup returns CDR1 MRHNA and CDR2 SNTAGT. The CDR3 DNA follows: TGTGCCAGCAGGGGACTAGCGGGAGTTTCCTACGAGCAGTACTTC. Protein: CASRGLAGVSYEQYF.

V is TRBV18 and J is TRBJ2-7; D is uncertain. Germline V CDR1 and CDR2: KGHSH, LQKENI. This CDR3 comprises 14 residues. Trimming removed 1 base at V and 1 base at J, with 8 bases between. CDR3 amino acids: CASSPQLGSYEQYF. In DNA, the CDR3 is TGTGCCAGCTCACCACAGCTGGGTTCCTACGAGCAGTACTTC.

The chain has TRBV18 and TRBJ2-7, with D tentatively TRBD2 (5 bases). This CDR3 spans 13 amino acids. Germline lookup yields CDR1 KGHSH and CDR2 LQKENI. Trimming removed 5 bases from V and 7 bases from J, with 15 bases in between. CDR3 nucleotide sequence: TGTGCCAGCTCAGGTAACGCGGCGGGTGAGCAGTACTTC. Translation gives CASSGNAAGEQYF. Full variable domain (missing parts from reference TRBV18 and TRBJ2-7): NAGVMQNPRHLVRRRGQEARLRCSPMKGHSHVYWYRQLPEEGLKFMVYLQKENIIDESGMPKERFSAEFPKEGPSILRIQQVVRGDSAAYFCASSGNAAGEQYFGPGTRLTVT.

V is TRBV6-6 and J is TRBJ2-3; the D is unclear. Per the germline V gene, CDR1 is MNHNY and CDR2 is SVGAGI (reference sequence). V was trimmed by 4 bases and J by 2 bases, leaving 4 bases between them. CDR3 length equals 12 residues. The CDR3 is CASSSTTDTQYF. In nucleotides, the CDR3 is TGTGCCAGCAGTTCGACCACAGATACGCAGTATTTT.

V gene TRBV19 combines with J gene TRBJ1-2; no definite D call. The CDR3 contains 13 residues. V dropped 3 bases and J dropped 8 bases, with 13 bases sitting between them. Germline V gives CDR1 LNHDA, CDR2 SQIVND (reference sequence). The DNA for the CDR3 is TGTGCCAGTAGTATTGGAGGGTCCCGCGGCTACACCTTC. Protein sequence: CASSIGGSRGYTF.

This chain uses TRBV7-8 with TRBJ2-7; a possible D gene is TRBD1 (6 bases). The CDR3 length is 12 residues. The V end lost 10 bases, the J end lost 3 bases, and 13 bases lay between the germline ends. Germline lookup yields CDR1 SGHVS and CDR2 FQNEAQ. The CDR3 sequence: CATQGSGYEQYF. CDR3 bases: TGTGCCACCCAGGGGTCCGGCTACGAGCAGTACTTC.

The gene calls are TRBV7-8 and TRBJ2-1; D is ambiguous. The CDR3 loop spans 17 amino acids. Germline V gene data show CDR1 as SGHVS and CDR2 as FQNEAQ. V was trimmed by 5 bases and J by 0 bases, leaving 17 bases between them. DNA of the CDR3: TGTGCCAGCAGCCCCCGACCTCGACCGAGCTCCTACAATGAGCAGTTCTTC. It translates to CASSPRPRPSSYNEQFF.

The chain joins TRBV7-2 to TRBJ2-3; possibly TRBD2 for D (5 bases). This CDR3 has 15 amino acids. The V and J ends lost 1 base and 1 base respectively, with 9 bases between them. The germline V gene encodes CDR1 SGHTA and CDR2 FQGNSA. The CDR3 region is CASSLGRARTDTQYF. DNA for the CDR3: TGTGCCAGCAGCTTAGGGCGGGCTCGCACAGATACGCAGTATTTT. Full variable domain (rest looked up from reference TRBV7-2 and TRBJ2-3): GAGVSQSPSNKVTEKGKDVELRCDPISGHTALYWYRQSLGQGLEFLIYFQGNSAPDKSGLPSDRFSAERTGGSVSTLTIQRTQQEDSAVYLCASSLGRARTDTQYFGPGTRLTVL.

The rearrangement joins TRBV6-1 to TRBJ1-1, with D unclear. The ends were cut back, 6 bases at V and 3 bases at J, with 8 bases in the middle. The CDR3 is 12 amino acids. CDR1 and CDR2 (germline): MNHNS, SASEGT. In nucleotides, the CDR3 is TGTGCCAGCAGCCACATCTACACTGAAGCTTTCTTT. Encoded protein: CASSHIYTEAFF.

This clone was detected only once. The rearrangement uses TRBV27 and TRBJ2-5; D perhaps matches TRBD1 (6 bases). The germline V gene encodes CDR1 MNHEY and CDR2 SMNVEV (reference sequence). Trimming stripped 5 bases from V and 3 bases from J, with 13 bases between. This CDR3 contains 14 residues. CDR3 nucleotide sequence: TGTGCCAGCAGTCCCAGGGGACCGAAAGAGACCCAGTACTTC. Amino acids: CASSPRGPKETQYF.